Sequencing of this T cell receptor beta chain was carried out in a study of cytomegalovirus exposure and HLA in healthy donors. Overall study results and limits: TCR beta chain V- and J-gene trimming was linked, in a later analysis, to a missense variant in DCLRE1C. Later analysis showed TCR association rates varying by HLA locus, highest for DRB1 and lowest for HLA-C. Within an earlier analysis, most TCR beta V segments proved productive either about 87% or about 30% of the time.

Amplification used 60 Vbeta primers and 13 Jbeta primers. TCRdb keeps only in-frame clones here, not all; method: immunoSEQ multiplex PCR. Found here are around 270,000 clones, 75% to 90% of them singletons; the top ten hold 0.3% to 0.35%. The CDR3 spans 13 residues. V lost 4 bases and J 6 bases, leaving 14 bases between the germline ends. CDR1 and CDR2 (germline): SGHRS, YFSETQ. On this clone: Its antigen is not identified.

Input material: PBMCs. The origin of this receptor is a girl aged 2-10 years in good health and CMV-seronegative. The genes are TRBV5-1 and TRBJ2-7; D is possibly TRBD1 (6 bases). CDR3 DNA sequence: TGCGCCAGCAGCCCCGACAGGTACTCCGAGCAGTACTTC. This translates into CASSPDRYSEQYF.